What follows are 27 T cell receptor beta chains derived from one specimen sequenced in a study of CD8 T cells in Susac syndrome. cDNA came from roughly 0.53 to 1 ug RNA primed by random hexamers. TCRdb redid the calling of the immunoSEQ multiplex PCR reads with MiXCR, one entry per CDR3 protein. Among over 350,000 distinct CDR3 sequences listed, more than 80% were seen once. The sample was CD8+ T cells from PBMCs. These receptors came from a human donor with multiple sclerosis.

CDR3 DNA: TGTGCCAGCAGCTTTGATCGGGAGCTGTTTTTT. Its translation: CASSFDRELFF. The chain carries TRBV11-2 and TRBJ2-2; D gene ambiguous. This CDR3 has 11 residues. The V end lost 3 bases, the J end lost 9 bases, and 5 bases lay between the germline ends. CDR1 is SGHAT, CDR2 FQNNGV, per germline.

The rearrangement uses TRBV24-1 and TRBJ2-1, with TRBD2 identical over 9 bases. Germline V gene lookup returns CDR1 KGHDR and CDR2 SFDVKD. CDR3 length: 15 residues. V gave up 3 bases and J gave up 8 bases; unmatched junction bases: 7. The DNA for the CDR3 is TGTGCCACCAGTGATCAAGCGGGAGGTACCGATGAGCAGTTCTTC. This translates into CATSDQAGGTDEQFF.

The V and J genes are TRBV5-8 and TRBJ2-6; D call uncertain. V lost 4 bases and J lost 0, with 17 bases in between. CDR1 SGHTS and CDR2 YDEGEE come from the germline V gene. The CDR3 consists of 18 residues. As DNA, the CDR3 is TGTGCCAGCAGCCCCCAGATGGGCGGCGACTCTGGGGCCAACGTCCTGACTTTC. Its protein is CASSPQMGGDSGANVLTF.

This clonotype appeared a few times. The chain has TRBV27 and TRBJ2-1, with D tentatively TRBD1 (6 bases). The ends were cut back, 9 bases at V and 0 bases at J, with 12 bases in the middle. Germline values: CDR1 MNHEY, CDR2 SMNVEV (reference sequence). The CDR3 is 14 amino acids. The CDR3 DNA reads TGTGCCAGTTCAACAGGGAGCTCCTACAATGAGCAGTTCTTC. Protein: CASSTGSSYNEQFF.

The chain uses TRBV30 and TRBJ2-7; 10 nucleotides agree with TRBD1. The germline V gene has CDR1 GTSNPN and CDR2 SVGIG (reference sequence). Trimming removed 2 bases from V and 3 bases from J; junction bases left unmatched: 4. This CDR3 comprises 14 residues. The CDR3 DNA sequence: TGTGCCTGGAGTAGGGGACAGGGGAACTACGAGCAGTACTTC. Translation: CAWSRGQGNYEQYF.

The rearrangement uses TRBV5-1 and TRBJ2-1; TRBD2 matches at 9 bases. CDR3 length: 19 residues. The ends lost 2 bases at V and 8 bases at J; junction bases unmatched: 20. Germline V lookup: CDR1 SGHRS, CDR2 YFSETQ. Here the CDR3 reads CASSFRGRAEGTLFDEQFF. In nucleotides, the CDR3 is TGCGCCAGCAGCTTCCGCGGGAGGGCAGAGGGGACTTTATTCGATGAGCAGTTCTTC.

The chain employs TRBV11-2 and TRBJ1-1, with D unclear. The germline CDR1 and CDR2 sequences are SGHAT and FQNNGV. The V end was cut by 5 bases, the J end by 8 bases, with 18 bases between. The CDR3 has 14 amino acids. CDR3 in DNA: TGTGCCAGCAGCCCTCCCGGGCTCCAGGCCGAAGCTTTCTTT. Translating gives CASSPPGLQAEAFF. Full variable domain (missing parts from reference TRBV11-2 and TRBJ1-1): EAGVAQSPRYKIIEKRQSVAFWCNPISGHATLYWYQQILGQGPKLLIQFQNNGVVDDSQLPKDRFSAERLKGVDSTLKIQPAKLEDSAVYLCASSPPGLQAEAFFGQGTRLTVV.

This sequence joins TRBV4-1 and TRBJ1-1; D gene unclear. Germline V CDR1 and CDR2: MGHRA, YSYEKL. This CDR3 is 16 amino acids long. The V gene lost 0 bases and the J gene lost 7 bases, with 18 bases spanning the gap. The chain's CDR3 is CASSQDSNWVTGEAFF. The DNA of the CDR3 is TGCGCCAGCAGCCAAGATTCGAACTGGGTTACGGGTGAAGCTTTCTTT.

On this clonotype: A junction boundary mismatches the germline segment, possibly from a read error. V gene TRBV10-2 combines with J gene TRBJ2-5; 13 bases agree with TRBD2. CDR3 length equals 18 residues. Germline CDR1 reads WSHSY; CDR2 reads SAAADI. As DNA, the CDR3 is TGCGCCAGCAGTGAATTCGGACTAGCGGGGGCCGATCAAGGGACCCAGTACTTC. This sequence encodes CASSEFGLAGADQGTQYF.

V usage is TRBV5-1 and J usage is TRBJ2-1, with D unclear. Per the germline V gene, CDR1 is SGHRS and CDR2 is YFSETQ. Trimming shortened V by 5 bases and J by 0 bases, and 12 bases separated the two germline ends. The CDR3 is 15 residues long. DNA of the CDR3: TGCGCCAGCAGTTCATACTGGAGCTCCTACAATGAGCAGTTCTTC. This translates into CASSSYWSSYNEQFF. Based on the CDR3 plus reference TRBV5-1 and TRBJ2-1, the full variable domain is KAGVTQTPRYLIKTRGQQVTLSCSPISGHRSVSWYQQTPGQGLQFLFEYFSETQRNKGNFPGRFSGRQFSNSRSEMNVSTLELGDSALYLCASSSYWSSYNEQFFGPGTRLTVL.

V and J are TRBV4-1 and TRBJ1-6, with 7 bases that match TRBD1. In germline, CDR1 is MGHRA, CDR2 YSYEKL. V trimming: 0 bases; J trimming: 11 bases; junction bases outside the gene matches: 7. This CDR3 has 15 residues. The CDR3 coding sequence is TGCGCCAGCAGCCAAGAGAGGGGGCCTCTCACACCCCTCCACTTT. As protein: CASSQERGPLTPLHF.

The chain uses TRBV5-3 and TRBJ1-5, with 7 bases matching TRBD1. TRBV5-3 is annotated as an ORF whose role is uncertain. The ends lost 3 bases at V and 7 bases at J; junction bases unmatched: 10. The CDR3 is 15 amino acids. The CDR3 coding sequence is TGTGCCAGAAGCTCCGACAGGGAACCGGGGCAGCCCCAGCATTTT. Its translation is CARSSDREPGQPQHF.

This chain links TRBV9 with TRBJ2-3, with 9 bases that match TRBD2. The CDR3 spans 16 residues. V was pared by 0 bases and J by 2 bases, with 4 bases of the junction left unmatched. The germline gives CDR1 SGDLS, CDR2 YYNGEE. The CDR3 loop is CASSVDSGGFTDTQYF. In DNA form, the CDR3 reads TGTGCCAGCAGCGTAGACAGCGGGGGGTTCACAGATACGCAGTATTTT. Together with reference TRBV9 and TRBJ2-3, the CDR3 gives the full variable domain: DSGVTQTPKHLITATGQRVTLRCSPRSGDLSVYWYQQSLDQGLQFLIQYYNGEERAKGNILERFSAQQFPDLHSELNLSSLELGDSALYFCASSVDSGGFTDTQYFGPGTRLTVL.

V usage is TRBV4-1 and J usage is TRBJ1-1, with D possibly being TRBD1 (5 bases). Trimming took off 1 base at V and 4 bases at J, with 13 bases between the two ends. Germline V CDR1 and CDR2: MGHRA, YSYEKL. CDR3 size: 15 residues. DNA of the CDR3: TGCGCCAGCAGCCAAGCTGAACTGGGGGGCACTGAAGCTTTCTTT. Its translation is CASSQAELGGTEAFF.

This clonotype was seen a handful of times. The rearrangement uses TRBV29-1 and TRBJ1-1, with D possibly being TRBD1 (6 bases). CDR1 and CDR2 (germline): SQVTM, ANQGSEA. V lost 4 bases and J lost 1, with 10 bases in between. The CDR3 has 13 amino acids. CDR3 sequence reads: CSVVGGRNTEAFF. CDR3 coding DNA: TGCAGCGTTGTCGGGGGCAGGAACACTGAAGCTTTCTTT.

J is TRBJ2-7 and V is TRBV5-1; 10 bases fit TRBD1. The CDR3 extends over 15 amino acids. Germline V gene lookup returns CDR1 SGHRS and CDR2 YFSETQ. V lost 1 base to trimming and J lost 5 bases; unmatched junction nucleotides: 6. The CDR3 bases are TGCGCCAGCAGCTTGACGGGACAGGGGCCGAACGAGCAGTACTTC. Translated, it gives CASSLTGQGPNEQYF. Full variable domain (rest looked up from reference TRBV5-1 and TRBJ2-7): KAGVTQTPRYLIKTRGQQVTLSCSPISGHRSVSWYQQTPGQGLQFLFEYFSETQRNKGNFPGRFSGRQFSNSRSEMNVSTLELGDSALYLCASSLTGQGPNEQYFGPGTRLTVT.

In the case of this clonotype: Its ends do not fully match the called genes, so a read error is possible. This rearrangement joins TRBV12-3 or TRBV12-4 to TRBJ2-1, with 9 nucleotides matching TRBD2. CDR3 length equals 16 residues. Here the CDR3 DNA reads TGTGCCAGCAGTTTAGGAGCGGGGGGCCCCCAGTTCGAGCGGTTCTTC. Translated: CASSLGAGGPQFERFF.

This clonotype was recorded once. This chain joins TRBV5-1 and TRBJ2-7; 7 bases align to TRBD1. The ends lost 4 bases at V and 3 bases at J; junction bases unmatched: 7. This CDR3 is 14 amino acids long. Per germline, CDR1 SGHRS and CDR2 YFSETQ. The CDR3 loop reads CASSPGDSYYEQYF. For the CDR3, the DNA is TGCGCCAGCAGCCCCGGGGACAGCTACTACGAGCAGTACTTC.

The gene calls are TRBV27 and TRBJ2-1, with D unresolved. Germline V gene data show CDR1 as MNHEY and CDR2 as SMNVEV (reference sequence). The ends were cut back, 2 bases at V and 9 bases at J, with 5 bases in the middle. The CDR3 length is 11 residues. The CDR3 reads CASSLTGEQFF. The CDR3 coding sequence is TGTGCCAGCAGTTTAACGGGTGAGCAGTTCTTC.

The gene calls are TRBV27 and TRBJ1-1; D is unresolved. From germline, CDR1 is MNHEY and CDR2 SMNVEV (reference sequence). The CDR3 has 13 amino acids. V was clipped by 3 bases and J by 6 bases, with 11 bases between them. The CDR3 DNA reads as TGTGCCAGCAGTTTCTGGACCAAGTCTGAAGCTTTCTTT. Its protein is CASSFWTKSEAFF.

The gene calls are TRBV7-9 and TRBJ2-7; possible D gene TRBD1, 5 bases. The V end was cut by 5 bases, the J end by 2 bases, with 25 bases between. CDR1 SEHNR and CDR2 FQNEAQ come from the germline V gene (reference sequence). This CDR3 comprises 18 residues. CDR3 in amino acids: CASSERVPRVYQPYEQYF. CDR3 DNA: TGTGCCAGCAGCGAACGAGTCCCCAGGGTTTATCAACCCTACGAGCAGTACTTC.

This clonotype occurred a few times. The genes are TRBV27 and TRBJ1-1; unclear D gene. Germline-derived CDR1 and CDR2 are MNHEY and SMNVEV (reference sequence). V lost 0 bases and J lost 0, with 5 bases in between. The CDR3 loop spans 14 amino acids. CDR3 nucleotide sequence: TGTGCCAGCAGTTTATCGGCCATGAACACTGAAGCTTTCTTT. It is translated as CASSLSAMNTEAFF.

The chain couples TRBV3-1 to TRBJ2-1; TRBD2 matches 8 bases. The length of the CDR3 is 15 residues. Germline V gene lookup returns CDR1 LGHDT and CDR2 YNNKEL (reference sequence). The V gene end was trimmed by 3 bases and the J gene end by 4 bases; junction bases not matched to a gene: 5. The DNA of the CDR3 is TGTGCCAGCAGCCATATAACTAGCGGATACAATGAGCAGTTCTTC. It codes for CASSHITSGYNEQFF.

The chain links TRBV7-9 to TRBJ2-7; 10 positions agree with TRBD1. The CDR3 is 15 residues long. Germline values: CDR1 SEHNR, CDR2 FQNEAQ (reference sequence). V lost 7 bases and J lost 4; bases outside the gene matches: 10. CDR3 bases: TGTGCCAGCAAACCTCGTGGGACAGGGGTATACGAGCAGTACTTC. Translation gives CASKPRGTGVYEQYF.

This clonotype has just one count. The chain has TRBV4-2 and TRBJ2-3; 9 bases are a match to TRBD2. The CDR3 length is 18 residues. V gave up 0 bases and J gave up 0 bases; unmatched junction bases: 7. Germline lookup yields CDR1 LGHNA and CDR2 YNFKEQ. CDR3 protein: CASSQDPTSGASTDTQYF. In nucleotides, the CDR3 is TGTGCCAGCAGCCAAGATCCGACTAGCGGAGCTAGCACAGATACGCAGTATTTT.

The CDR3 bases are TGCAGCGTGCACAGGGGGAACACTGAAGCTTTCTTT. It encodes CSVHRGNTEAFF. V gene TRBV29-1 combines with J gene TRBJ1-1, with 7 bases fitting TRBD1. The CDR3 contains 12 residues. Germline-derived CDR1 and CDR2 are SQVTM and ANQGSEA. Losses at the gene ends were 6 bases for V and 1 base for J; bases not matched to a gene: 2.

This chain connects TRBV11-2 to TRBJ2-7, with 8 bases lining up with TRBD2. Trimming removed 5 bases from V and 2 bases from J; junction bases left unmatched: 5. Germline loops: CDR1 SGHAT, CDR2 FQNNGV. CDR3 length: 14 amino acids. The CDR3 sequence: CASSQAGVPYEQYF. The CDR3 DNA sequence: TGTGCCAGCAGCCAAGCGGGGGTTCCCTACGAGCAGTACTTC.